This T cell receptor beta chain appears in the sequencing data of a study of CD8+ T cells in alopecia areata. Study information: Patients received oral tofacitinib, 5 to 10 mg twice daily, for moderate-to-severe alopecia areata. Whole-study results and caveats: Baseline CD8+ expansion's link to response remains uncertain, as there was one nonresponder.

Sequencing relied on a cDNA template that was reverse transcribed from extracted RNA. Sequencing used immunoSEQ multiplex PCR; TCRdb keeps in-frame clones, though not all of them. The repertoire consists of 150,000 to 200,000 clones, with around three fifths occurring once and the leading ten covering over 0.9%. J was trimmed by 2 bases and V by 1 base; bases with no gene match: 0. CDR3 length equals 14 residues. Germline values: CDR1 SGHAT, CDR2 FQNNGV. On this clone itself: The antigen remains unidentified.

Specified treatment: oral pan-JAK inhibitor, 5-10 mg twice daily. Lesional scalp punch biopsies and peripheral blood came from alopecia areata patients. Source: CD4+ T cells sorted from blood, taken at week 24, from a patient treated with tofacitinib. This TCR was recovered from a human donor with alopecia areata. This rearrangement joins TRBV11-2 to TRBJ1-2; 8 bases match TRBD1. CDR3 region: CASSLGDRNYGYTF. DNA of the CDR3: TGTGCCAGCAGCTTAGGGGACAGGAACTATGGCTACACCTTC.